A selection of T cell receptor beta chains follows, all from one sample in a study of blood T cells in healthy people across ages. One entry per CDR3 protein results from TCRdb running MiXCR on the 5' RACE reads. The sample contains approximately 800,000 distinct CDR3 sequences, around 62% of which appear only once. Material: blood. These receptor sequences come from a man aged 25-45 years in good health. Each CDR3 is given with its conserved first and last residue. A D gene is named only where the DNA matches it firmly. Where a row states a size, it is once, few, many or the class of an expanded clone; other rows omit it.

cdr3_aa: CASSPFAGGAYEQYF
cdr3_nt: TGTGCCAGCAGTCCGTTCGCCGGTGGCGCCTACGAGCAGTACTTC
d_call: NA
v_call: TRBV27
j_call: TRBJ2-7
clone_size: few

cdr3_aa: CASSLVSGGGATDTQYF
cdr3_nt: TGTGCCAGCAGCTTAGTGAGTGGCGGGGGGGCGACAGATACGCAGTATTTT
d_call: TRBD2
v_call: TRBV7-2
j_call: TRBJ2-3
clone_size: NA

cdr3_aa: CSVGENTGELFF
cdr3_nt: TGCAGCGTTGGTGAGAACACCGGGGAGCTGTTTTTT
d_call: NA
v_call: TRBV29-1
j_call: TRBJ2-2
clone_size: NA

cdr3_aa: CASSPNPGHEKLFF
cdr3_nt: TGTGCCAGCAGCCCTAACCCCGGGCATGAAAAACTGTTTTTT
d_call: NA
v_call: TRBV7-9
j_call: TRBJ1-4
clone_size: NA

cdr3_aa: CSAKSGAGANVLTF
cdr3_nt: TGCAGTGCCAAGTCGGGGGCTGGGGCCAACGTCCTGACTTTC
d_call: NA
v_call: TRBV20-1
j_call: TRBJ2-6
clone_size: NA

cdr3_aa: CASSIAGTSYNEQFF
cdr3_nt: TGTGCCAGCAGCATCGCCGGGACTTCCTACAATGAGCAGTTCTTC
d_call: NA
v_call: TRBV5-5
j_call: TRBJ2-1
clone_size: NA

cdr3_aa: CATSSDRGPYGQYF
cdr3_nt: TGTGCCACCAGCAGTGACAGGGGTCCCTACGGGCAGTACTTC
d_call: TRBD1
v_call: TRBV15
j_call: TRBJ2-4
clone_size: NA

cdr3_aa: CASSPRQGAITYEQYF
cdr3_nt: TGTGCCAGCAGCCCTAGACAGGGGGCGATAACCTACGAGCAGTACTTC
d_call: TRBD1
v_call: TRBV4-2
j_call: TRBJ2-7
clone_size: NA

cdr3_aa: CSASRQRGGYTF
cdr3_nt: TGCAGTGCATCCCGCCAACGGGGTGGCTACACCTTC
d_call: NA
v_call: TRBV20-1
j_call: TRBJ1-2
clone_size: NA

cdr3_aa: CASSFSPLAGLTDTQYF
cdr3_nt: TGTGCCAGCAGTTTCAGTCCCCTAGCGGGGCTCACAGATACGCAGTATTTT
d_call: TRBD2
v_call: TRBV6-5
j_call: TRBJ2-3
clone_size: once

cdr3_aa: CASSSGTNLGEQYF
cdr3_nt: TGCGCCAGCAGCTCTGGGACAAACCTGGGCGAGCAGTACTTC
d_call: NA
v_call: TRBV5-1
j_call: TRBJ2-7
clone_size: NA

cdr3_aa: CASSQESSSRVYGYTF
cdr3_nt: TGTGCCAGCAGCCAAGAATCCTCATCGAGGGTCTATGGCTACACCTTC
d_call: NA
v_call: TRBV4-2
j_call: TRBJ1-2
clone_size: NA

cdr3_aa: CASSPGTGDYGYTF
cdr3_nt: TGTGCCAGCAGCCCCGGGACAGGGGATTATGGCTACACCTTC
d_call: TRBD1
v_call: TRBV12-3/TRBV12-4
j_call: TRBJ1-2
clone_size: few

cdr3_aa: CASSAYRARDTQYF
cdr3_nt: TGTGCCAGCAGCGCGTACAGGGCCCGAGATACGCAGTATTTT
d_call: NA
v_call: TRBV7-2
j_call: TRBJ2-3
clone_size: NA

cdr3_aa: CASSQATGETYEQYF
cdr3_nt: TGCGCCAGCAGCCAAGCGACAGGGGAAACCTACGAGCAGTACTTC
d_call: TRBD1
v_call: TRBV4-3
j_call: TRBJ2-7
clone_size: NA

cdr3_aa: CSRVRLAGEETQYF
cdr3_nt: TGCAGTCGCGTTAGACTAGCGGGGGAAGAGACCCAGTACTTC
d_call: TRBD2
v_call: TRBV20-1
j_call: TRBJ2-5
clone_size: NA

cdr3_aa: CASSQDAGGGYNEQFF
cdr3_nt: TGCGCCAGCAGCCAAGATGCCGGGGGGGGATACAATGAGCAGTTCTTC
d_call: TRBD2
v_call: TRBV4-3
j_call: TRBJ2-1
clone_size: many

cdr3_aa: CASSRTGVEGNEQFF
cdr3_nt: TGCGCCAGCAGCCGGACAGGTGTGGAGGGTAATGAGCAGTTCTTC
d_call: NA
v_call: TRBV5-1
j_call: TRBJ2-1
clone_size: once

cdr3_aa: CASSLGGTNYEQYF
cdr3_nt: TGCGCCAGCAGCTTGGGTGGGACAAACTACGAGCAGTACTTC
d_call: NA
v_call: TRBV5-1
j_call: TRBJ2-7
clone_size: few

cdr3_aa: CSARRIRPGLAGESTYEQYF
cdr3_nt: TGCAGTGCTCGAAGAATCCGGCCGGGACTAGCGGGGGAGTCCACCTACGAGCAGTACTTC
d_call: TRBD2
v_call: TRBV20-1
j_call: TRBJ2-7
clone_size: NA

cdr3_aa: CASRAGGGLSNQPQHF
cdr3_nt: TGTGCCAGCAGAGCAGGGGGCGGTCTAAGCAATCAGCCCCAGCATTTT
d_call: TRBD1
v_call: TRBV27
j_call: TRBJ1-5
clone_size: NA

cdr3_aa: CARSYSTSYEQYF
cdr3_nt: TGTGCCCGCAGTTACTCGACCTCCTACGAGCAGTACTTC
d_call: NA
v_call: TRBV6-6
j_call: TRBJ2-7
clone_size: NA

cdr3_aa: CANSERLAVYYNEQFF
cdr3_nt: TGCGCCAACAGTGAGCGGCTAGCGGTGTACTACAATGAGCAGTTCTTC
d_call: TRBD2
v_call: TRBV10-2
j_call: TRBJ2-1
clone_size: NA

cdr3_aa: CASSITSGGAIEPFF
cdr3_nt: TGTGCCAGCAGCATTACTAGCGGGGGGGCCATTGAGCCGTTCTTC
d_call: TRBD2
v_call: TRBV7-9
j_call: TRBJ2-1
clone_size: NA

cdr3_aa: CSAATSGGQYNEQFF
cdr3_nt: TGCAGTGCGGCGACTAGCGGGGGGCAATACAATGAGCAGTTCTTC
d_call: TRBD2
v_call: TRBV20-1
j_call: TRBJ2-1
clone_size: NA

cdr3_aa: CASNNPGKETQYF
cdr3_nt: TGTGCCAGCAACAACCCCGGGAAAGAGACCCAGTACTTC
d_call: NA
v_call: TRBV6-2/TRBV6-3
j_call: TRBJ2-5
clone_size: NA

cdr3_aa: CAATGGSYGYTF
cdr3_nt: TGTGCCGCGACAGGGGGCAGCTATGGCTACACCTTC
d_call: TRBD1
v_call: TRBV6-5
j_call: TRBJ1-2
clone_size: NA

cdr3_aa: CSASEGYNSPLHF
cdr3_nt: TGCAGTGCTAGCGAGGGTTATAATTCACCCCTCCACTTT
d_call: NA
v_call: TRBV20-1
j_call: TRBJ1-6
clone_size: NA

cdr3_aa: CASTRPRPLSDRHTGELFF
cdr3_nt: TGTGCCAGCACCCGACCGAGACCCCTTAGCGACAGGCACACCGGGGAGCTGTTTTTT
d_call: NA
v_call: TRBV7-2
j_call: TRBJ2-2
clone_size: NA

cdr3_aa: CASSQTSAGANVLTF
cdr3_nt: TGCGCCAGCAGCCAAACCTCGGCTGGGGCCAACGTCCTGACTTTC
d_call: NA
v_call: TRBV4-3
j_call: TRBJ2-6
clone_size: few

cdr3_aa: CASSLPGAGETQYF
cdr3_nt: TGTGCCAGCAGCTTACCAGGGGCTGGGGAGACCCAGTACTTC
d_call: NA
v_call: TRBV7-3
j_call: TRBJ2-5
clone_size: NA

cdr3_aa: CASSQKQGPYEQYF
cdr3_nt: TGTGCCAGCAGCCAAAAACAGGGACCCTACGAGCAGTACTTC
d_call: NA
v_call: TRBV7-9
j_call: TRBJ2-7
clone_size: few

cdr3_aa: CASSVESGGTKNIQYF
cdr3_nt: TGTGCCAGCAGCGTAGAGAGCGGGGGTACCAAAAACATTCAGTACTTC
d_call: TRBD2
v_call: TRBV9
j_call: TRBJ2-4
clone_size: NA

cdr3_aa: CASSPLRTSEQYF
cdr3_nt: TGTGCCAGCAGCCCCCTCCGTACGAGCGAGCAGTACTTC
d_call: NA
v_call: TRBV7-2
j_call: TRBJ2-7
clone_size: few

cdr3_aa: CASSTTGPGDGYTF
cdr3_nt: TGTGCCAGCAGTACGACAGGCCCGGGGGATGGCTACACCTTC
d_call: NA
v_call: TRBV27
j_call: TRBJ1-2
clone_size: few

cdr3_aa: CASSQDSLAVPEVETQYF
cdr3_nt: TGTGCCAGCAGCCAAGATAGCCTAGCGGTCCCGGAGGTGGAGACCCAGTACTTC
d_call: TRBD2
v_call: TRBV3-1
j_call: TRBJ2-5
clone_size: NA

cdr3_aa: CASSGNRVLYEQYF
cdr3_nt: TGTGCCAGCAGCGGAAACAGGGTTTTATACGAGCAGTACTTC
d_call: NA
v_call: TRBV5-6
j_call: TRBJ2-7
clone_size: many

cdr3_aa: CASSPVDGYLSYEQYF
cdr3_nt: TGTGCCAGCAGTCCAGTGGACGGATACTTATCCTACGAGCAGTACTTC
d_call: NA
v_call: TRBV28
j_call: TRBJ2-7
clone_size: NA

cdr3_aa: CASSVCRTGGKETQYF
cdr3_nt: TGTGCCAGCAGCGTGTGCAGGACAGGGGGAAAGGAGACCCAGTACTTC
d_call: TRBD1
v_call: TRBV5-4
j_call: TRBJ2-5
clone_size: NA

cdr3_aa: CASSAGTEETQYF
cdr3_nt: TGTGCCAGCAGTGCCGGGACAGAAGAGACCCAGTACTTC
d_call: TRBD1
v_call: TRBV2
j_call: TRBJ2-5
clone_size: NA

cdr3_aa: CASSQGRQGSYEQYF
cdr3_nt: TGTGCCAGCAGCCAAGGAAGACAGGGCTCCTACGAGCAGTACTTC
d_call: TRBD1
v_call: TRBV4-2
j_call: TRBJ2-7
clone_size: NA

cdr3_aa: CASSQVLAGGARYSYNEQFF
cdr3_nt: TGCGCCAGCAGCCAAGTTTTAGCGGGGGGGGCTAGGTACTCCTACAATGAGCAGTTCTTC
d_call: TRBD2
v_call: TRBV4-3
j_call: TRBJ2-1
clone_size: once